The 23 T cell receptor beta chains listed next were all sequenced from one sample in a study of cytomegalovirus exposure and HLA in healthy donors. The PCR was carried out with 60 Vbeta primers and 13 Jbeta primers. Assay used: immunoSEQ multiplex PCR; TCRdb lists only in-frame clones, some missing. The table includes around 160,000 clones, 80% to 90% detected once. Sequenced sample: PBMCs. These receptor sequences come from a man between 18 and 29 years old in good health and CMV-seropositive.

The gene calls are TRBV5-4 and TRBJ1-1, with D possibly TRBD1 on 5 matching bases. V lost 0 bases and J lost 3, with 12 bases in between. Germline lookup yields CDR1 SGHNT and CDR2 YYREEE (reference sequence). CDR3 length: 15 residues. The CDR3 loop is CASSLDGDYDTEAFF. In nucleotides, the CDR3 is TGTGCCAGCAGCTTGGACGGGGACTATGACACTGAAGCTTTCTTT.

In regard to this clone: The same CDR3 arises from other DNA sequences in this sample as well. This chain connects TRBV7-9 to TRBJ1-1, with D possibly TRBD1 on 5 matching bases. V was cut by 1 base and J by 5 bases, with 11 bases left in between. Germline values: CDR1 SEHNR, CDR2 FQNEAQ (reference sequence). The CDR3 contains 14 residues. The CDR3 protein is CASSLEGDGTEAFF. The CDR3 nucleotides are TGTGCCAGCAGCTTAGAAGGGGATGGGACTGAAGCTTTCTTT.

This chain joins TRBV6-1 and TRBJ1-5, with a tentative D call TRBD1 (5 bases). The CDR3 has 15 amino acids. V shed 6 bases and J shed 0 bases, with 12 bases lying between them. CDR1 MNHNS and CDR2 SASEGT come from the germline V gene. Here the CDR3 reads CASSGGYYSNQPQHF. CDR3 bases: TGTGCCAGCAGCGGGGGTTACTATAGCAATCAGCCCCAGCATTTT.

This chain joins TRBV7-6 and TRBJ2-5; perhaps TRBD2 as D (6 bases). CDR1 SGHVS and CDR2 FNYEAQ come from the germline V gene. CDR3 length: 15 amino acids. The V end lost 1 base, the J end lost 2 bases, and 11 bases lay between the germline ends. CDR3 loop: CASSLGTIGQETQYF. For the CDR3, the DNA is TGTGCCAGCAGCTTAGGGACTATCGGACAAGAGACCCAGTACTTC.

This chain uses TRBV5-4 with TRBJ2-7; D unclear. The germline V gene has CDR1 SGHNT and CDR2 YYREEE (reference sequence). V lost 4 bases and J 5 bases, leaving 10 bases between the germline ends. This CDR3 region has 12 residues. DNA for the CDR3: TGTGCCAGCAGCCAAGATCGCGACGAGCAGTACTTC. This gives the protein CASSQDRDEQYF.

This chain joins TRBV15 and TRBJ2-3; 8 bases align to TRBD2. The CDR3 is 15 residues long. V dropped 0 bases and J dropped 6; count of bases not matched to a gene: 5. Per germline, CDR1 LNHNV and CDR2 YYDKDF (reference sequence). The CDR3 DNA reads TGTGCCACCAGCAGAGAAAGGACTAGCAGGGATACGCAGTATTTT. This encodes CATSRERTSRDTQYF. The entire variable domain, with the rest obtained from reference TRBV15 and TRBJ2-3, is as follows: DAMVIQNPRYQVTQFGKPVTLSCSQTLNHNVMYWYQQKSSQAPKLLFHYYDKDFNNEADTPDNFQSRRPNTSFCFLDIRSPGLGDTAMYLCATSRERTSRDTQYFGPGTRLTVL.

The J gene is TRBJ1-2, the V gene TRBV6-6; 8 positions agree with TRBD1. V lost 4 bases and J lost 6; bases outside the gene matches: 10. This CDR3 has 15 amino acids. The germline V gene has CDR1 MNHNY and CDR2 SVGAGI (reference sequence). The CDR3, as DNA: TGTGCCAGCAGTTCAGCAATGACAGGGGTGAATGGCTACACCTTC. Its protein is CASSSAMTGVNGYTF.

V is TRBV19 and J is TRBJ1-2; D is possibly TRBD1 (6 bases). The CDR3 totals 15 residues. Germline loops: CDR1 LNHDA, CDR2 SQIVND (reference sequence). Deletions cut 4 bases from V and 4 bases from J, with 16 bases between. CDR3 in amino acids: CASSTQTGLAYGYTF. The CDR3 DNA follows: TGTGCCAGTAGTACCCAAACAGGGCTAGCCTATGGCTACACCTTC.

V is TRBV2 and J is TRBJ2-2; possibly TRBD2 for D (6 bases). CDR3 length equals 13 residues. Per the germline V gene, CDR1 is SNHLY and CDR2 is FYNNEI. Trimming shortened V by 6 bases and J by 6 bases, and 11 bases separated the two germline ends. CDR3 residues: CASRPRDSGELFF. The CDR3 bases are TGTGCCAGCAGGCCCCGGGACTCCGGGGAGCTGTTTTTT.

The chain links TRBV9 to TRBJ2-7; 8 bases are shared with TRBD1. The V segment lost 4 bases and the J segment 5 bases; nucleotides outside the gene matches: 5. This CDR3 comprises 13 residues. Germline V gene sequence: CDR1 SGDLS, CDR2 YYNGEE. CDR3: CASSRQGFDEQYF. CDR3 DNA sequence: TGTGCCAGCAGCCGACAGGGGTTCGACGAGCAGTACTTC.

This clone is a singleton in its sample. This rearrangement joins TRBV6-5 to TRBJ2-3, with D maybe TRBD2 (6 bases). The CDR3 totals 14 residues. The germline gives CDR1 MNHEY, CDR2 SVGAGI. Trimming left V 3 bases short and J 2 bases short, with 9 bases between. CDR3 in amino acids: CASSYGEVTDTQYF. In nucleotides, the CDR3 is TGTGCCAGCAGTTATGGGGAGGTCACAGATACGCAGTATTTT.

V and J are TRBV6-1 and TRBJ2-7, with TRBD2 as a possible D gene (5 bases). This CDR3 has 15 residues. CDR1 and CDR2 (germline): MNHNS, SASEGT. Trimming left V 2 bases short and J 6 bases short, with 17 bases between. In nucleotides, the CDR3 is TGTGCCAGCAGTGAATGGGGTTGGGAAGAGGGCGAGCAGTACTTC. Translation gives CASSEWGWEEGEQYF.

The V gene is TRBV30, the J gene TRBJ2-3; TRBD2 matches 9 bases. V shed 7 bases, J shed 2 bases, and the junction held 10 bases outside the gene matches. CDR1 and CDR2 (germline): GTSNPN, SVGIG (reference sequence). The CDR3 length is 15 residues. The DNA for the CDR3 is TGTGCCTCTACCTCTCTAGCGGGGTTCACAGATACGCAGTATTTT. Protein sequence: CASTSLAGFTDTQYF.

The CDR3 sequence is CASSGDNYGYTF. Here the CDR3 DNA reads TGTGCCAGCTCCGGTGATAACTATGGCTACACCTTC. The rearrangement uses TRBV7-2 and TRBJ1-2; no clear D. CDR1 and CDR2 (germline): SGHTA, FQGNSA. Trimming shortened V by 8 bases and J by 1 base, and 8 bases separated the two germline ends. CDR3 length: 12 amino acids. The full variable domain, its missing parts supplied by reference TRBV7-2 and TRBJ1-2, is GAGVSQSPSNKVTEKGKDVELRCDPISGHTALYWYRQSLGQGLEFLIYFQGNSAPDKSGLPSDRFSAERTGGSVSTLTIQRTQQEDSAVYLCASSGDNYGYTFGSGTRLTVV.

The J gene is TRBJ2-1, the V gene TRBV5-1; 7 nucleotides align to TRBD2. This CDR3 spans 15 amino acids. Trimming cost V 5 bases and J 4 bases; bases outside gene matches: 9. Germline CDR1 reads SGHRS; CDR2 reads YFSETQ. CDR3 in DNA: TGCGCCAGCAGTAGTGGGACTATGGGTTACAATGAGCAGTTCTTC. Protein: CASSSGTMGYNEQFF.

This chain uses TRBV15 with TRBJ1-2; D is ambiguous. The CDR3 is 13 residues long. Germline V gene data show CDR1 as LNHNV and CDR2 as YYDKDF (reference sequence). Between the trimmed V and J ends, which lost 3 bases and 3 bases, there was a span of 8 bases. Here the CDR3 reads CATSSTRYYGYTF. Here the CDR3 DNA reads TGTGCCACCAGCAGCACTCGGTACTATGGCTACACCTTC.

This clone came up a few times. V usage is TRBV4-1 and J usage is TRBJ1-6; D gene ambiguous. Looked up from germline, CDR1 is MGHRA and CDR2 is YSYEKL. CDR3 length: 15 residues. Trimming removed 0 bases from V and 5 bases from J, with 8 bases in between. CDR3 in amino acids: CASSQDSLNNSPLHF. CDR3 DNA sequence: TGCGCCAGCAGCCAAGATTCACTGAATAATTCACCCCTCCACTTT.

This chain links TRBV7-9 with TRBJ2-2; D might be TRBD1 (6 bases). The CDR3 sequence is 17 residues long. The V and J ends lost 10 bases and 0 bases respectively, with 21 bases between them. Germline CDR1 and CDR2: SEHNR and FQNEAQ (reference sequence). The CDR3 is CATSHPGESANTGELFF. The CDR3 nucleotides read TGTGCCACCTCCCATCCAGGGGAAAGTGCGAACACCGGGGAGCTGTTTTTT.

The V gene is TRBV15, the J gene TRBJ1-4; 7 bases fit TRBD1. The CDR3 sequence is 15 residues long. Losses at the gene ends were 1 base for V and 4 bases for J; bases not matched to a gene: 3. Per the germline V gene, CDR1 is LNHNV and CDR2 is YYDKDF (reference sequence). CDR3 nucleotides: TGTGCCACCAGCAGAGTAGACAGGGATAATGAAAAACTGTTTTTT. This codes for CATSRVDRDNEKLFF. The variable domain in full, with the rest retrieved from reference TRBV15 and TRBJ1-4, is DAMVIQNPRYQVTQFGKPVTLSCSQTLNHNVMYWYQQKSSQAPKLLFHYYDKDFNNEADTPDNFQSRRPNTSFCFLDIRSPGLGDTAMYLCATSRVDRDNEKLFFGSGTQLSVL.

Only a few counts were recorded for this clone. The CDR3 DNA follows: TGTGCCAGCAGCTTAGGAGGGCCAAAGGGCTACACCTTC. Translating it yields CASSLGGPKGYTF. This chain joins TRBV7-8 and TRBJ1-2; D call uncertain. The V gene's germline CDR1 is SGHVS and CDR2 FQNEAQ. Trimming cost V 1 base and J 8 bases, with 11 bases left between them. This CDR3 has 13 amino acids.

V gene TRBV7-9 combines with J gene TRBJ2-3; 8 nucleotides line up with TRBD2. Germline V CDR1 and CDR2: SEHNR, FQNEAQ (reference sequence). CDR3 length: 19 amino acids. The trim removed 5 bases at V and 2 bases at J, leaving 18 bases unmatched. CDR3 DNA sequence: TGTGCCAGCAGCCGGATTATTTCTTCGGGGGGGCGCATCACAGATACGCAGTATTTT. It codes for CASSRIISSGGRITDTQYF. Full variable domain (rest looked up from reference TRBV7-9 and TRBJ2-3): DTGVSQNPRHKITKRGQNVTFRCDPISEHNRLYWYRQTLGQGPEFLTYFQNEAQLEKSRLLSDRFSAERPKGSFSTLEIQRTEQGDSAMYLCASSRIISSGGRITDTQYFGPGTRLTVL.

The rearrangement links TRBV11-3 to TRBJ2-1, with TRBD2 as a possible D gene (6 bases). The CDR3 runs 14 residues. V was trimmed by 2 bases and J by 9 bases, leaving 14 bases between them. Germline V gene lookup returns CDR1 SGHNT and CDR2 YENEEA. The CDR3 DNA reads as TGTGCCAGCAGCTTAAGCGCTGCGGGGCCTGAGCAGTTCTTC. Translating gives CASSLSAAGPEQFF.

The V gene is TRBV30, the J gene TRBJ1-1, with D perhaps TRBD1 (6 bases). The germline gives CDR1 GTSNPN, CDR2 SVGIG (reference sequence). Between the trimmed V and J ends, which lost 7 bases and 11 bases, there was a span of 20 bases. The CDR3 is 12 amino acids. The CDR3 is CAYGRGALGAFF. The DNA for the CDR3 is TGTGCCTACGGTCGGGGGGCGCTTGGGGCTTTCTTT.